This entry lists 20 T cell receptor beta chains sequenced from one sample in a study of cytomegalovirus exposure and HLA in healthy donors. Use of 60 Vbeta and 13 Jbeta primers characterized the PCR. Using immunoSEQ multiplex PCR, the repertoire was profiled, and TCRdb retains in-frame clones only, with some absent. The repertoire holds more than 100,000 clones, with about 77% as singletons. Sequencing was performed on PBMCs. These receptors originate from a woman aged 18-30 years in good health and CMV-seropositive.

V and J are TRBV28 and TRBJ1-5; a weak D match, TRBD1 (6 bases). The germline V gene has CDR1 MDHEN and CDR2 SYDVKM. This CDR3 is built from 16 residues. Trimming cost V 8 bases and J 1 base, with 18 bases left between them. The CDR3 here is CASLRGGARSNQPQHF. CDR3 nucleotides: TGTGCCAGCTTAAGAGGGGGGGCGCGGAGCAATCAGCCCCAGCATTTT.

CDR3 coding DNA: TGTGCCAGCACCCAAGGGACTTCCAACGGGCAGTTCTTC. Its translation is CASTQGTSNGQFF. This chain links TRBV6-6 with TRBJ2-1; weak D call: TRBD2 (6 bases). V was pared by 7 bases and J by 12 bases, with 19 bases between. The length of the CDR3 is 13 residues. CDR1 MNHNY and CDR2 SVGAGI come from the germline V gene (reference sequence).

V usage is TRBV9 and J usage is TRBJ1-1; 10 nucleotides align to TRBD1. Germline loops: CDR1 SGDLS, CDR2 YYNGEE. Trimming cost V 4 bases and J 11 bases; bases outside gene matches: 5. CDR3 length: 12 amino acids. The CDR3: CASSPRQGAAFF. CDR3 nucleotide sequence: TGTGCCAGCAGCCCTAGACAGGGGGCCGCTTTCTTT.

CDR3 nucleotide sequence: TGCAGCGTCGGGACAGGGGAGGATACGCAGTATTTT. As protein: CSVGTGEDTQYF. This chain connects TRBV29-1 to TRBJ2-3; 10 bases match TRBD1. The CDR3 contains 12 residues. V was pared by 6 bases and J by 6 bases, with 3 bases of the junction left unmatched. Germline CDR1 and CDR2: SQVTM and ANQGSEA.

The rearrangement joins TRBV28 to TRBJ2-7; 8 nucleotides align to TRBD2. CDR1 MDHEN and CDR2 SYDVKM come from the germline V gene. CDR3 size: 18 residues. With 4 bases clipped from V and 3 bases from J, the junction kept 17 bases outside the gene matches. In nucleotides, the CDR3 is TGTGCCAGCAGTTCCCCTTCTATCACTAGCGGTTCTCTCTACGAGCAGTACTTC. Amino acid sequence: CASSSPSITSGSLYEQYF.

This clone was counted between two and nine times. Other DNA sequences of this sample code for an identical CDR3. V usage is TRBV5-1 and J usage is TRBJ2-1; 10 bases are a match to TRBD1. The CDR3 runs 13 residues. CDR1 and CDR2 from the germline V gene are SGHRS and YFSETQ. The V gene end was trimmed by 3 bases and the J gene end by 7 bases; junction bases not matched to a gene: 1. The CDR3 DNA follows: TGCGCCAGCAGCTCGGACAGGGGGAATGAGCAGTTCTTC. Translating it yields CASSSDRGNEQFF.

This clone was detected only a few times. This chain's CDR3 is CASSVPSVREQYF. The DNA for the CDR3 is TGTGCCAGCAGTGTTCCTAGCGTGCGCGAGCAGTACTTC. The gene calls are TRBV2 and TRBJ2-7; weak D call: TRBD2 (6 bases). The V gene lost 4 bases and the J gene lost 6 bases, with 13 bases spanning the gap. The CDR3 has 13 residues. The germline V gene has CDR1 SNHLY and CDR2 FYNNEI.

This rearrangement joins TRBV6-6 to TRBJ1-6; 8 nucleotides align to TRBD1. Germline V CDR1 and CDR2: MNHNY, SVGAGI (reference sequence). J gave up 10 bases and V 2 bases, and 4 bases lay outside the gene matches. There are 14 residues in the CDR3. The CDR3 region is CASSYQDRGSPLHF. The CDR3 DNA reads as TGTGCCAGCAGTTACCAAGACAGGGGCTCACCCCTCCACTTT.

The rearrangement links TRBV7-8 to TRBJ1-5; D possibly corresponds to TRBD1 (6 bases). V was pared by 1 base and J by 11 bases, with 15 bases between. Germline V CDR1 and CDR2: SGHVS, FQNEAQ. The CDR3 consists of 14 residues. CDR3 amino acids: CASSLEAGKGAQHF. For the CDR3, the DNA is TGTGCCAGCAGCTTAGAGGCCGGAAAGGGGGCCCAGCATTTT.

The chain combines TRBV27 with TRBJ1-1, with 8 bases identical to TRBD1. Germline assignment: CDR1 MNHEY and CDR2 SMNVEV (reference sequence). J was trimmed by 4 bases and V by 6 bases; bases with no gene match: 10. The CDR3 has 15 residues. CDR3 sequence reads: CASSPYQTGVTEAFF. CDR3 in DNA: TGTGCCAGCAGCCCCTACCAGACAGGGGTCACTGAAGCTTTCTTT.

In its sample, this clone was seen a few times. The junction departs from the called germline gene at one end, perhaps through a read error. The CDR3 protein is CASSPDRGAGF. As DNA, the CDR3 is TGTGCCAGCAGTCCCGACAGGGGAGCAGGGTTT. The rearrangement joins TRBV2 to TRBJ1-4; 8 nucleotides agree with TRBD1. The length of the CDR3 is 11 residues. Looked up from germline, CDR1 is SNHLY and CDR2 is FYNNEI.

The chain recombines TRBV27 with TRBJ1-1, with a tentative D call TRBD1 (5 bases). CDR3 size: 17 residues. V lost 2 bases, J lost 0 bases, and 16 bases lay in between. Germline CDR1 reads MNHEY; CDR2 reads SMNVEV (reference sequence). CDR3: CASSLIWGFGMNTEAFF. The CDR3 DNA reads as TGTGCCAGCAGTTTAATATGGGGCTTTGGGATGAACACTGAAGCTTTCTTT.

Only a few counts were recorded for this clone. V and J are TRBV14 and TRBJ2-7, with 11 bases aligning to TRBD1. Germline V CDR1 and CDR2: SGHDN, FVKESK. This CDR3 region has 15 residues. Losses at the gene ends were 4 bases for V and 4 bases for J; bases not matched to a gene: 6. The CDR3 DNA follows: TGTGCCAGCAGCCGAGGACAGGGGGCAGGGTACGAGCAGTACTTC. It specifies CASSRGQGAGYEQYF.

The V gene is TRBV7-6, the J gene TRBJ1-2, with 7 bases fitting TRBD1. The CDR3 is made up of 15 amino acids. V lost 5 bases, J lost 4 bases, and 10 bases stayed unmatched. Germline CDR1 reads SGHVS; CDR2 reads FNYEAQ. The DNA of the CDR3 is TGTGCCAGCAGCGGATCACAGGGGAACTCCTATGGCTACACCTTC. Encoded protein: CASSGSQGNSYGYTF.

The V call is TRBV7-9, the J call TRBJ2-5, with D possibly matching TRBD1 (7 bases). The CDR3 loop spans 16 amino acids. CDR1 is SEHNR, CDR2 FQNEAQ, per germline (reference sequence). V was shortened by 0 bases and J by 9 bases, with 20 bases between the two germline ends. The CDR3 protein is CASSLAGQGEDRAQYF. The CDR3 DNA sequence: TGTGCCAGCAGCTTAGCGGGGCAGGGGGAGGACCGGGCCCAGTACTTC. Based on the CDR3 plus reference TRBV7-9 and TRBJ2-5, the full variable domain is DTGVSQNPRHKITKRGQNVTFRCDPISEHNRLYWYRQTLGQGPEFLTYFQNEAQLEKSRLLSDRFSAERPKGSFSTLEIQRTEQGDSAMYLCASSLAGQGEDRAQYFGPGTRLLVL.

The chain combines TRBV19 with TRBJ2-5; D unresolved. CDR1 is LNHDA, CDR2 SQIVND, per germline (reference sequence). Trimming pared 0 bases from V and 5 bases from J, leaving 7 bases between. The CDR3 totals 13 residues. The DNA of the CDR3 is TGTGCCAGTAGTATAGATCCGGAGGAGACCCAGTACTTC. It yields the protein CASSIDPEETQYF.

The chain has TRBV9 and TRBJ1-2; possibly TRBD1 for D (6 bases). CDR3 length: 15 amino acids. The V end was cut by 1 base, the J end by 4 bases, with 14 bases between. The germline V gene has CDR1 SGDLS and CDR2 YYNGEE. Written as DNA, the CDR3 is TGTGCCAGCAGCGTACAGGGGAGGGATAGCTATGGCTACACCTTC. It yields the protein CASSVQGRDSYGYTF.

This clone was counted a single time. V is TRBV5-1 and J is TRBJ2-1, with D tentatively TRBD1 (5 bases). Germline CDR1 SGHRS, CDR2 YFSETQ. The CDR3 spans 16 residues. With 1 base removed from V and 5 bases from J, the gap between germline ends came to 16 bases. Here the CDR3 reads CASSLHDRHTNNEQFF. DNA for the CDR3: TGCGCCAGCAGCTTGCACGACAGACATACCAACAATGAGCAGTTCTTC.

V and J are TRBV25-1 and TRBJ2-7; 7 nucleotides align to TRBD2. Germline-derived CDR1 and CDR2 are MGHDK and SYGVNS. The CDR3 length is 14 residues. Trimming removed 6 bases from V and 2 bases from J; junction bases left unmatched: 7. Here the CDR3 reads CASSSWGGTYEQYF. CDR3 in DNA: TGTGCCAGCAGCTCCTGGGGGGGGACCTACGAGCAGTACTTC.

The chain employs TRBV9 and TRBJ1-1; D unresolved. Per germline, CDR1 SGDLS and CDR2 YYNGEE. Trimming removed 3 bases at V and 1 base at J, with 16 bases between. There are 16 residues in the CDR3. In DNA form, the CDR3 reads TGTGCCAGCAGCGCCTCCCGAATGGTGAGGAACACTGAAGCTTTCTTT. The encoded protein is CASSASRMVRNTEAFF.